The TCR beta chain under discussion was sequenced for a study of cytomegalovirus exposure and HLA in healthy donors. 60 Vbeta and 13 Jbeta primers were used in PCR. Generated by immunoSEQ multiplex PCR, the TCRdb table keeps only in-frame clones and is missing some. Among about 170,000 clones, about 82% were seen once, and the ten largest hold 0.7% to 0.8%. CDR1 and CDR2 (germline): LNHNV, YYDKDF (reference sequence). This CDR3 spans 14 amino acids. V was shortened by 3 bases and J by 2 bases, with 10 bases between the two germline ends. J is TRBJ1-1 and V is TRBV15; perhaps TRBD1 as D (5 bases). The TCR originated in a female donor in good health and CMV-seronegative. What was sequenced was PBMCs. The CDR3 loop is CATSRDTGNTEAFF. The CDR3 nucleotides read TGTGCCACCAGCAGGGACACAGGTAACACTGAAGCTTTCTTT.